This TCR beta chain was identified during a study of blood T cells in healthy people across ages. Overall study context: Roughly one uniquely barcoded beta molecule per two T cells was captured. Findings and limits, study-wide: Researchers said unsorted PBMCs prevented a conclusive naive versus antigen-experienced comparison. Long-lived donors carried more naive CD4+ cells and greater diversity than aged donors.

Each sample provided at least 5.5 micrograms of extracted total RNA. Primers used in a second PCR of roughly 7 to 11 cycles were a sample-barcoded 5' primer and a J-beta primer mix. TCRdb reanalysed the 5' RACE reads using MiXCR and keeps one entry per CDR3 protein. Among 550,000 to 750,000 distinct CDR3 sequences listed, 21% were seen once. Concerning this clonotype: Antigen: not known.

The V gene lost 4 bases and the J gene lost 2 bases, with 17 bases spanning the gap. CDR1 SQVTM and CDR2 ANQGSEA come from the germline V gene. The CDR3 is 15 amino acids. This sequence joins TRBV29-1 and TRBJ2-5; D unresolved. The sequence was obtained from a man in his 70s in good health. Sequenced input: blood. CDR3 DNA sequence: TGCAGCGTTGTCAGCCCGGGCGTCCCGCAAGAGACCCAGTACTTC. Translation: CSVVSPGVPQETQYF.